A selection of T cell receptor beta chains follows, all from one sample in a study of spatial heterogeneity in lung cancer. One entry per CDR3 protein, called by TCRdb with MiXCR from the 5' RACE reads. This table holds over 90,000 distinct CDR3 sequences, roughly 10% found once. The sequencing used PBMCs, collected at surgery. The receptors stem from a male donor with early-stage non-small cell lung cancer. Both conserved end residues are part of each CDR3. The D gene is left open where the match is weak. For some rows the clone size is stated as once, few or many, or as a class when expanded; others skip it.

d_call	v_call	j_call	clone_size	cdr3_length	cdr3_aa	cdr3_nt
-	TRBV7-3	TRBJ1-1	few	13	CASSLGPGLQAFF	TGTGCCAGCAGCCTGGGTCCGGGGCTACAAGCTTTCTTT
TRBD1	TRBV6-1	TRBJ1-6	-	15	CASSEQTGRDSPLHF	TGTGCCAGCAGTGAACAGACAGGGAGGGATTCACCCCTCCACTTT
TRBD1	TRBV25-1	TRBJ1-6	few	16	CASSDVGRGYNSPLHF	TGTGCCAGCAGTGACGTCGGCAGGGGGTACAATTCACCCCTCCACTTT
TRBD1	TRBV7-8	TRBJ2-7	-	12	CASSPDRDEQYF	TGTGCCAGCAGCCCGGACAGGGACGAGCAGTACTTC
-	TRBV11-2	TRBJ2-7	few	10	CASSRGEQYF	TGTGCCAGCAGCCGTGGGGAGCAGTACTTC
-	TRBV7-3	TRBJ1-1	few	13	CASSLGQYGEAFF	TGTGCCAGCAGCTTAGGCCAATATGGTGAAGCTTTCTTT
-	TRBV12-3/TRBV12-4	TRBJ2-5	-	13	CASSLRGGETQYF	TGTGCCAGCAGTCTCAGGGGAGGGGAGACCCAGTACTTC
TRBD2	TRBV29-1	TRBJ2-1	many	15	CSVDATSGRLGEQFF	TGCAGCGTTGACGCGACTAGCGGGAGACTCGGTGAGCAGTTCTTC
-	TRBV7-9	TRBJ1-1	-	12	CASSPGFGVAFF	TGTGCCAGCAGCCCGGGTTTCGGGGTAGCTTTCTTT
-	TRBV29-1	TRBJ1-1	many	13	CSVGRIMGTEAFF	TGCAGCGTTGGACGCATAATGGGCACTGAAGCTTTCTTT
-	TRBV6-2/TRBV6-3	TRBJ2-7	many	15	CASSYSRLENYEQYF	TGTGCCAGCAGTTACTCGAGGCTAGAAAACTACGAGCAGTACTTC
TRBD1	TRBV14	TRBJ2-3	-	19	CASSQDPRTGALATDTQYF	TGTGCCAGCAGCCAAGACCCCCGGACAGGGGCGTTAGCGACAGATACGCAGTATTTT
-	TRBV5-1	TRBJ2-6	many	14	CASTNLSGANVLTF	TGCGCCAGCACCAACCTCTCTGGGGCCAACGTCCTGACTTTC
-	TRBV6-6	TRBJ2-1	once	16	CASTPHGLRADNEQFF	TGTGCCAGCACCCCCCATGGGCTGCGCGCGGACAATGAGCAGTTCTTC
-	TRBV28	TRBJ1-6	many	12	CASSPHNSPLHF	TGTGCCAGCAGTCCCCACAATTCACCCCTCCACTTT
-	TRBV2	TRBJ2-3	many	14	CASSRGTGTDTQYF	TGTGCCAGCAGTCGGGGAACGGGCACAGATACGCAGTATTTT
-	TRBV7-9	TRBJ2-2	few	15	CASSPWGDNTGELFF	TGTGCCAGCAGCCCCTGGGGGGACAACACCGGGGAGCTGTTTTTT
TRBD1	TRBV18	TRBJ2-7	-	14	CASSPGTESYEQYF	TGTGCCAGCTCACCGGGGACAGAGTCCTACGAGCAGTACTTC
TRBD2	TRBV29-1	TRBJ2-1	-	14	CSVESASGRLEQFF	TGCAGCGTTGAATCGGCTAGCGGGAGGCTTGAGCAGTTCTTC
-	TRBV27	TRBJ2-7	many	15	CASSSQAALTYEQYF	TGTGCCAGCAGTTCGCAAGCGGCGCTGACCTACGAGCAGTACTTC
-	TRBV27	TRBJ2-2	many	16	CASTHDRLGQSGELFF	TGTGCCAGCACCCACGACCGCCTGGGCCAAAGCGGGGAGCTGTTTTTT
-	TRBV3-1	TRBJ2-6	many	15	CASSQPGAGANVLTF	TGTGCCAGCAGCCAACCAGGGGCTGGGGCCAACGTCCTGACTTTC
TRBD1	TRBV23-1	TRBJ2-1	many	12	CAWTGSYNEQFF	TGCGCCTGGACAGGGTCCTACAATGAGCAGTTCTTC
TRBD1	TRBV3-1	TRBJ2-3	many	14	CASSGGQGIDTQYF	TGTGCCAGCAGCGGTGGACAGGGCATCGATACGCAGTATTTT
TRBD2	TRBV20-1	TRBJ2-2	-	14	CSACRREGAGELFF	TGCAGTGCTTGCCGGCGGGAGGGAGCCGGGGAGCTGTTTTTT
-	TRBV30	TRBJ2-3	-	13	CAWSQPRTDTQYF	TGTGCCTGGAGTCAGCCCCGCACAGATACGCAGTATTTT
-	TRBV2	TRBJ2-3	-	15	CASSQDWQSTDTQYF	TGTGCCAGCAGTCAGGACTGGCAAAGCACAGATACGCAGTATTTT
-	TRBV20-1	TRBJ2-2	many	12	CSARAPLGELFF	TGCAGTGCTAGAGCCCCCCTGGGGGAGCTGTTTTTT